The 22 T cell receptor beta chains given below trace back to one sample, sequenced in a study of human T cells and chemical hapten exposure. Each CDR3 protein gets one entry after TCRdb re-called the 5' RACE reads with MiXCR. The profile shows more than 75,000 distinct CDR3 sequences, 15% of them singletons. Total RNA was extracted from unfractionated whole blood. These receptors all stem from a female donor in good health.

The CDR3 DNA sequence: TGCGCCAGCAGTGAGTTCGGCGGGGGGGCTGGGAATGAGCAGTTCTTC. This gives the protein CASSEFGGGAGNEQFF. The chain recombines TRBV10-2 with TRBJ2-1; 9 bases are shared with TRBD2. Per the germline V gene, CDR1 is WSHSY and CDR2 is SAAADI. The V gene end was trimmed by 1 base and the J gene end by 7 bases; junction bases not matched to a gene: 8. This CDR3 is built from 16 residues.

V is TRBV11-2 and J is TRBJ1-1; D is ambiguous. V gave up 2 bases and J gave up 4 bases, with 11 bases separating them. CDR1 and CDR2 (germline): SGHAT, FQNNGV. The CDR3 has 14 amino acids. In DNA, the CDR3 is TGTGCCAGCAGCTTATTCCAGCTTGGCACTGAAGCTTTCTTT. It encodes CASSLFQLGTEAFF.

About this clonotype: At one of its ends the junction is not consistent with the germline gene, which may arise from a read error. V gene TRBV11-2 combines with J gene TRBJ1-4; D remains ambiguous. This CDR3 spans 13 amino acids. Germline lookup yields CDR1 SGHAT and CDR2 FQNNGV. CDR3 sequence: CASSYKLDSRPIF. CDR3 sequence (DNA): TGTGCCAGCAGCTACAAATTGGACTCGAGGCCTATCTTT.

This clonotype was counted a few times. As DNA, the CDR3 is TGTGCCAGCAGCTACATGGGACCAACCTACAATGAGCAGTTCTTC. Translation: CASSYMGPTYNEQFF. This sequence joins TRBV7-9 and TRBJ2-1, with D perhaps given as TRBD1 or TRBD2 (5 bases each). CDR1 is SEHNR and CDR2 is FQNEAQ in the germline V gene (reference sequence). CDR3 length: 15 residues. The V gene lost 4 bases and the J gene lost 2 bases, with 12 bases spanning the gap.

This clonotype has only a few counts. The chain recombines TRBV12-3 or TRBV12-4 with TRBJ2-1, with D perhaps TRBD2 (5 bases). The CDR3 is 13 amino acids. The V gene lost 1 base and the J gene lost 9 bases, with 10 bases spanning the gap. The CDR3 DNA sequence: TGTGCCAGCAGTTTAGGGGAGCGTACTGAGCAGTTCTTC. This translates into CASSLGERTEQFF.

The chain employs TRBV12-3 or TRBV12-4 and TRBJ2-2; D is unclear. CDR3 length: 12 amino acids. V lost 7 bases and J lost 0, with 3 bases in between. The CDR3 is CASTPNTGELFF. CDR3 DNA: TGTGCCAGCACTCCGAACACCGGGGAGCTGTTTTTT.

The V and J genes are TRBV30 and TRBJ1-5, with D possibly matching TRBD1 (5 bases). The CDR3 extends over 13 amino acids. Germline CDR1 GTSNPN, CDR2 SVGIG (reference sequence). Trimming cost V 2 bases and J 4 bases, with 9 bases left between them. For the CDR3, the DNA is TGTGCCTGGAGTATTGGGGGTAATCAGCCCCAGCATTTT. It codes for CAWSIGGNQPQHF.

This clonotype showed up just a few times. V gene TRBV27 combines with J gene TRBJ1-1, with a possible D match to TRBD1 (5 bases). The CDR3 runs 16 residues. Germline loops: CDR1 MNHEY, CDR2 SMNVEV (reference sequence). V lost 3 bases, J lost 1 base, and 15 bases lay in between. CDR3 sequence (DNA): TGTGCCAGCAGTTTGTGGGCAGGGAGGGGGAACACTGAAGCTTTCTTT. This codes for CASSLWAGRGNTEAFF.

The gene calls are TRBV18 and TRBJ1-1; D not resolved. Germline V gene sequence: CDR1 KGHSH, CDR2 LQKENI. Trimming pared 6 bases from V and 7 bases from J, leaving 12 bases between. The CDR3 length is 12 residues. The CDR3 is CASSTERVEAFF. CDR3 in DNA: TGTGCCAGCTCGACGGAAAGAGTTGAAGCTTTCTTT.

A few counts support this clonotype. The rearrangement links TRBV4-2 to TRBJ1-1; D is unclear. The germline V gene has CDR1 LGHNA and CDR2 YNFKEQ. V was pared by 0 bases and J by 0 bases, with 11 bases between. The CDR3 is 16 residues long. CDR3 DNA sequence: TGTGCCAGCAGCCAAGATGGACCAGTCATGAACACTGAAGCTTTCTTT. This gives the protein CASSQDGPVMNTEAFF.

This clonotype has a handful of counts. V and J are TRBV20-1 and TRBJ2-7; D tentatively fits TRBD1 or TRBD2 (5 bases each). The CDR3 covers 13 residues. In germline, CDR1 is DFQATT, CDR2 SNEGSKA (reference sequence). V lost 5 bases to trimming and J lost 2 bases, with 13 bases between them. The CDR3 is CSAVDMGPYEQYF. CDR3 DNA: TGCAGTGCTGTAGACATGGGACCCTACGAGCAGTACTTC.

This clonotype has only a few counts. The rearrangement links TRBV2 to TRBJ1-1; D might be TRBD1 (5 bases). V gave up 10 bases and J gave up 5 bases, with 14 bases separating them. Germline CDR1 reads SNHLY; CDR2 reads FYNNEI. This CDR3 is built from 12 residues. DNA of the CDR3: TGTGCCATCCCGGACGAGGGGACTGAAGCTTTCTTT. Amino acids: CAIPDEGTEAFF.

This clonotype appeared a few times. The rearrangement joins TRBV18 to TRBJ2-2; D is ambiguous. The germline V gene encodes CDR1 KGHSH and CDR2 LQKENI. Trimming stripped 0 bases from V and 3 bases from J, with 11 bases between. The CDR3 spans 16 residues. The CDR3 sequence is CASSPPESSYTGELFF. The CDR3 nucleotides read TGTGCCAGCTCACCACCTGAATCAAGTTACACCGGGGAGCTGTTTTTT.

The table lists this clonotype with a few counts. The rearrangement uses TRBV19 and TRBJ2-1; 7 nucleotides align to TRBD2. Germline CDR1 reads LNHDA; CDR2 reads SQIVND (reference sequence). Trimming removed 6 bases from V and 4 bases from J; junction bases left unmatched: 9. CDR3 length equals 15 residues. The CDR3 nucleotides are TGTGCCAGTAGCCCTAGCGGACGATTATACAATGAGCAGTTCTTC. Its translation: CASSPSGRLYNEQFF.

A few counts support this clonotype. The chain employs TRBV20-1 and TRBJ1-1; 9 bases are shared with TRBD1. The CDR3 loop spans 14 amino acids. Germline lookup yields CDR1 DFQATT and CDR2 SNEGSKA (reference sequence). V trimming: 2 bases; J trimming: 11 bases; junction bases outside the gene matches: 12. The CDR3 nucleotides read TGCAGTGCTAGAAAGGAGACAGGGGGAGGGTATGCTTTCTTT. It translates to CSARKETGGGYAFF.

The rearrangement links TRBV12-3 or TRBV12-4 to TRBJ2-5; 10 positions agree with TRBD2. The CDR3 runs to 15 residues. Unmatched junction bases numbered 1, after V lost 1 base and J lost 2 bases. CDR3 nucleotide sequence: TGTGCCAGCAGTTTAGGAGCGGGGGGGCAAGAGACCCAGTACTTC. Its protein product is CASSLGAGGQETQYF.

The chain couples TRBV4-1 to TRBJ1-1; no definite D call. Deletions cut 0 bases from V and 4 bases from J, with 15 bases between. Germline V gene lookup returns CDR1 MGHRA and CDR2 YSYEKL. The CDR3 is 16 residues long. CDR3 DNA: TGCGCCAGCAGCCAAGATGGGCGAGGGCAATCCACTGAAGCTTTCTTT. It specifies CASSQDGRGQSTEAFF.

The chain couples TRBV6-5 to TRBJ1-6; 8 positions match TRBD1. Trimming took 4 bases from V and 14 from J; bases not matched to a gene: 7. The V gene's germline CDR1 is MNHEY and CDR2 SVGAGI. This CDR3 has 13 amino acids. For the CDR3, the DNA is TGTGCCAGCAGTTTGGACAGGGAAGGAGCCCTCCACTTT. Translating it yields CASSLDREGALHF.

The chain carries TRBV6-1 and TRBJ2-5, with 11 bases lining up with TRBD1. The germline V gene has CDR1 MNHNS and CDR2 SASEGT. Trimming took 2 bases from V and 5 from J; bases not matched to a gene: 7. The CDR3 runs to 16 residues. The CDR3 bases are TGTGCCAGCAGTGAATTCTGGACAGGGGGCATGGAGACCCAGTACTTC. It yields the protein CASSEFWTGGMETQYF.

The sample holds a few counts of this clonotype. The V and J genes are TRBV3-1 and TRBJ1-1; weak D call: TRBD1 (6 bases). Germline-derived CDR1 and CDR2 are LGHDT and YNNKEL (reference sequence). V lost 4 bases to trimming and J lost 5 bases, with 14 bases between them. CDR3 length: 14 residues. CDR3 sequence (DNA): TGTGCCAGCAGCCCGAACAGGGTGGTAACTGAAGCTTTCTTT. It encodes CASSPNRVVTEAFF.

The gene calls are TRBV12-3 or TRBV12-4 and TRBJ2-5, with 8 positions matching TRBD1. This CDR3 region has 15 residues. V shed 5 bases and J 5 bases; nucleotides not matched to a gene: 10. This CDR3 reads CASSTTGTGGETQYF. The CDR3 DNA sequence: TGTGCCAGCAGTACGACCGGGACAGGAGGCGAGACCCAGTACTTC.

This clonotype appeared a few times. The rearrangement joins TRBV7-2 to TRBJ2-3; weak D call: TRBD1 (6 bases). CDR3 length equals 17 residues. The germline gives CDR1 SGHTA, CDR2 FQGNSA. V was shortened by 5 bases and J by 0 bases, with 18 bases between the two germline ends. The CDR3: CASSPQWGTTSTDTQYF. The CDR3 nucleotides read TGTGCCAGCAGCCCCCAGTGGGGGACAACTAGCACAGATACGCAGTATTTT.